This T cell receptor (beta chain) was recorded in a study of CD8+CD57+ T cells in acquired aplastic anemia. Study information: Sorted cells (CD4+ and CD8+) yielded DNA amounts that averaged roughly 3 ug.

Overall study findings and caveats: There were over 25 CD8+ CDR3 sequences that occurred in both patients and controls. Significant differences in CD8+ Simpson's diversity were not observed between patients and controls.

After removal of 0 bases from V and 7 bases from J, the junction contained 8 bases not matched to a gene. This CDR3 is 16 amino acids long. Investigators profiled TCR beta VDJ and CDR3 from genomic DNA template. Each CDR3 protein is one row after TCRdb ran MiXCR on the reads. The table records roughly 180,000 distinct CDR3 sequences, around 63% of them present only once. With respect to this clonotype: What it binds is unknown.

All sequencing subjects had displayed CD8+CD57+ cell expansion on flow cytometry. Patients were treatment-naive when blood was sampled. Specimen: sorted CD4+, CD8+, or CD8+CD57+ T cells (not recorded which) from PBMCs. V is TRBV12-3 or TRBV12-4 and J is TRBJ1-5, with 8 bases lining up with TRBD1. This clonotype originated in a human donor with aplastic anemia. The CDR3 here is CASSLAGQAYEQPQHF. CDR3 nucleotide sequence: TGTGCCAGCAGTTTAGCGGGACAGGCCTACGAGCAGCCCCAGCATTTT.